This T cell receptor beta chain was identified in a study of blood T cells in healthy people across ages. Per sample, a minimum of 6.5 million PBMCs were isolated. A second PCR, run for roughly 7 to 11 cycles, used a sample-barcoded 5' primer plus a J-beta primer mix. All cDNA molecules were each tagged by a template-switch adaptor with 12 random nucleotides. TCRdb analysed the 5' RACE reads with MiXCR anew, one entry per CDR3 protein. The data hold more than 1.4 million distinct CDR3 sequences, with approximately 38% observed a single time. The origin of this receptor is a woman aged 18-29 years in good health. The sequenced material came from blood.

The CDR3 here is CASRPPAYNEQFF. In DNA, the CDR3 is TGTGCCAGCAGGCCTCCTGCGTACAATGAGCAGTTCTTC. The chain joins TRBV11-2 to TRBJ2-1; no reliable D call. Per the germline V gene, CDR1 is SGHAT and CDR2 is FQNNGV. This CDR3 region has 13 residues. V was pared by 6 bases and J by 4 bases, with 10 bases between.